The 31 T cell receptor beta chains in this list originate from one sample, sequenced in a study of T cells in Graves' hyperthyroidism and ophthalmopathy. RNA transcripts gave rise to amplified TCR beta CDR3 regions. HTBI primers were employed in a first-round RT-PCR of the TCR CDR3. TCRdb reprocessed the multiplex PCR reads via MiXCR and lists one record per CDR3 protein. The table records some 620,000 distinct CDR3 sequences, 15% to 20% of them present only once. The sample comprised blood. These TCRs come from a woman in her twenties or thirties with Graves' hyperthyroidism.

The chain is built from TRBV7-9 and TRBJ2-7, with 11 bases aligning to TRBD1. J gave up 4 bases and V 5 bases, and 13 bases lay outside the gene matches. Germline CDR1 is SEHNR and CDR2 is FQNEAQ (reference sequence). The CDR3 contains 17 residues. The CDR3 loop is CASSPSHSDRGLYEQYF. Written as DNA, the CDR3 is TGTGCCAGCAGCCCCTCGCATTCGGACAGGGGGCTATACGAGCAGTACTTC.

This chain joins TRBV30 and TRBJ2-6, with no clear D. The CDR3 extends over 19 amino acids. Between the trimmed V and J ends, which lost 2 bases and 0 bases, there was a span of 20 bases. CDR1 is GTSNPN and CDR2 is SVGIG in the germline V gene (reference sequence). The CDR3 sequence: CAWSSETATPNSGANVLTF. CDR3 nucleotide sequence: TGTGCCTGGAGTTCGGAGACTGCAACCCCTAACTCTGGGGCCAACGTCCTGACTTTC.

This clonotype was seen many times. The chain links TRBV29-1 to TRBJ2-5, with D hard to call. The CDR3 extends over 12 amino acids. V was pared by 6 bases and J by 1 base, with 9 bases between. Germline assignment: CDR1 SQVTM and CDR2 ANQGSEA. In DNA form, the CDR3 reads TGCAGCGTCGCCAGGAGCCAAGAGACCCAGTACTTC. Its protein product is CSVARSQETQYF. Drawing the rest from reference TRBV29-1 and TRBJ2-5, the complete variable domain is SAVISQKPSRDICQRGTSLTIQCQVDSQVTMMFWYRQQPGQSLTLIATANQGSEATYESGFVIDKFPISRPNLTFSTLTVSNMSPEDSSIYLCSVARSQETQYFGPGTRLLVL.

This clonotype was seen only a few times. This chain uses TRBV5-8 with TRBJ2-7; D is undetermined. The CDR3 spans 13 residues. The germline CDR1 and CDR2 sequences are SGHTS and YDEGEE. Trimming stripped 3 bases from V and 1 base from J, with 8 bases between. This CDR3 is CASSSIQSYEQYF. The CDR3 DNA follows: TGTGCCAGCAGCTCGATCCAATCCTACGAGCAGTACTTC.

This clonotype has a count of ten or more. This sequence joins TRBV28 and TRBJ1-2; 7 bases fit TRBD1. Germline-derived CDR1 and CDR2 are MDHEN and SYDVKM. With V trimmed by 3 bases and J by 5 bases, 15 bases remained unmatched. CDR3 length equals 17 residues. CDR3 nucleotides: TGTGCCAGCAGTTTGTGGCCCCTCAGGGGGAGGCAGTATGGCTACACCTTC. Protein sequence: CASSLWPLRGRQYGYTF.

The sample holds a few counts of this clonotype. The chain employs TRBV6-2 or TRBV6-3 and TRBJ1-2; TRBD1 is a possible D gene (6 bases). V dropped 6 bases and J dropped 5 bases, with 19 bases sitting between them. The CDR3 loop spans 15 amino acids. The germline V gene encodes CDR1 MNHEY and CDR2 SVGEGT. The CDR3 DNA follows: TGTGCCAGCAGCCCCCGGGACATCGGGAGTTATGGCTACACCTTC. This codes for CASSPRDIGSYGYTF.

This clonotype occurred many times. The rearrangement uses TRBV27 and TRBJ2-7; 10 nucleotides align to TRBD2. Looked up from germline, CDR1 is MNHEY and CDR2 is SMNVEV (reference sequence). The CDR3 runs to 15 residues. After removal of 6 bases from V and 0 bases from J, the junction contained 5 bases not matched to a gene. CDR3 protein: CASRRLAGSSYEQYF. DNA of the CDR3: TGTGCCAGCAGGAGACTAGCGGGCAGCTCCTACGAGCAGTACTTC.

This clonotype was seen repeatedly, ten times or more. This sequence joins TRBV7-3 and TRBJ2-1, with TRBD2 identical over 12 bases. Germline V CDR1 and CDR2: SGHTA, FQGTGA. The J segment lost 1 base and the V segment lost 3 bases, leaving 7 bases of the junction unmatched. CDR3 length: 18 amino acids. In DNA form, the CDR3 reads TGTGCCAGCAGCTTGCTGTCTAGCGGGAGGGGATCCTACAATGAGCAGTTCTTC. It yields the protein CASSLLSSGRGSYNEQFF.

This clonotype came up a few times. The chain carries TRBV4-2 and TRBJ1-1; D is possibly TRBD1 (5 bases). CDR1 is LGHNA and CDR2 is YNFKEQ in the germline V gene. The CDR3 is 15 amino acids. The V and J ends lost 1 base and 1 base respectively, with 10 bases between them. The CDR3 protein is CASSQGGTGNTEAFF. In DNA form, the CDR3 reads TGTGCCAGCAGCCAAGGGGGTACAGGGAACACTGAAGCTTTCTTT.

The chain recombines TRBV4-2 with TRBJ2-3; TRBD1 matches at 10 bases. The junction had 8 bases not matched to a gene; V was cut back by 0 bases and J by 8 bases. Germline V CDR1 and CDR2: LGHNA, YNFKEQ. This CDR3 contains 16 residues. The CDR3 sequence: CASSQEGQGIRGTQYF. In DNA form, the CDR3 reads TGTGCCAGCAGCCAAGAGGGACAGGGGATTCGGGGTACGCAGTATTTT.

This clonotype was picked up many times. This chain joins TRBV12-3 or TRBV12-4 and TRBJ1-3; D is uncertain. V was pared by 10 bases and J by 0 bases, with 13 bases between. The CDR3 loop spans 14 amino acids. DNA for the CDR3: TGTGCCACCCGGATTGTGAGCTCTGGAAACACCATATATTTT. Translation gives CATRIVSSGNTIYF.

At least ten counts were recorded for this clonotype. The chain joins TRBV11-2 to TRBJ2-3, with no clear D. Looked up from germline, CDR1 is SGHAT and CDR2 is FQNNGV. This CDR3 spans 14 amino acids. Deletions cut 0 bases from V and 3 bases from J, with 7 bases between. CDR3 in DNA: TGTGCCAGCAGCTTAGATCTCGGGACAGATACGCAGTATTTT. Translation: CASSLDLGTDTQYF.

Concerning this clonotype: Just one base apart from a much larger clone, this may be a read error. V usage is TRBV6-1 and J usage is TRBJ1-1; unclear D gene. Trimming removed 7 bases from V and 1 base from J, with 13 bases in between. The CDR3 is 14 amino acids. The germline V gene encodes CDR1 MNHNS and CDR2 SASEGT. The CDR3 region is CASNRGSANTEAFF. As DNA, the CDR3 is TGTGCCAGCAATCGGGGAAGTGCGAACACTGAAGCTTTCTTT.

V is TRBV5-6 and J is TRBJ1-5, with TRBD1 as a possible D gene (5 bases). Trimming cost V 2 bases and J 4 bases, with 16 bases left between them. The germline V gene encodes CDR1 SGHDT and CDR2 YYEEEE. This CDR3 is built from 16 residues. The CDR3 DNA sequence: TGTGCCAGCAGCTTTGCGTTACAGGTGGGTAATCAGCCCCAGCATTTT. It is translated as CASSFALQVGNQPQHF.

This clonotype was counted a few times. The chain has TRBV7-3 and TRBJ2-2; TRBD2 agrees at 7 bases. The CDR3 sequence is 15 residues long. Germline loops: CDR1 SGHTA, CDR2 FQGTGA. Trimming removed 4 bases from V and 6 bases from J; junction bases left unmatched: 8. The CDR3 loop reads CASSSTSVGAGELFF. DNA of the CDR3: TGTGCCAGCAGCTCTACTAGCGTTGGGGCCGGGGAGCTGTTTTTT.

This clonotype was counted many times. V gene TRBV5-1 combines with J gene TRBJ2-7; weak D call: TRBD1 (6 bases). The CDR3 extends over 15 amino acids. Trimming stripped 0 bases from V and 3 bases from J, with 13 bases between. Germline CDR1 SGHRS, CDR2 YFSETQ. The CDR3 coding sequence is TGCGCCAGCAGCTTGGCGGGACAAACTTTCTACGAGCAGTACTTC. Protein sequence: CASSLAGQTFYEQYF.

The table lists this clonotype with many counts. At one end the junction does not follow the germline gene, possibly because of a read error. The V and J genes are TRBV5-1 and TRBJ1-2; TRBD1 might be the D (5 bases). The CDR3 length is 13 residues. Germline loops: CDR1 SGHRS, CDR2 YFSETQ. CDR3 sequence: CASSPDSNYGYTF. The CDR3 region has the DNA TGTGCCAGCAGTCCTGACAGTAACTATGGCTACACCTTC.

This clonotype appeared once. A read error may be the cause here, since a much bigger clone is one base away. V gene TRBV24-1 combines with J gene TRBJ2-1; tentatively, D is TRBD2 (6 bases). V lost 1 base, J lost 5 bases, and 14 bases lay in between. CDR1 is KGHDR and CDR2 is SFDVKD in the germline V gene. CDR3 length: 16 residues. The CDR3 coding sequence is TGTGCCACCAGTGATTTAGGGGTGCGGGGCCACAATGAGCAGTTCTTC. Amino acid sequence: CATSDLGVRGHNEQFF.

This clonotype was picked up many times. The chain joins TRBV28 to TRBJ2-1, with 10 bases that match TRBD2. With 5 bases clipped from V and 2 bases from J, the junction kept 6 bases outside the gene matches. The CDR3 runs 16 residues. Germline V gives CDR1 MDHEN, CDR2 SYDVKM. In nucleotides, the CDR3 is TGTGCCAGCAGTACCCTACTAGCGGGACCCTACAATGAGCAGTTCTTC. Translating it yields CASSTLLAGPYNEQFF.

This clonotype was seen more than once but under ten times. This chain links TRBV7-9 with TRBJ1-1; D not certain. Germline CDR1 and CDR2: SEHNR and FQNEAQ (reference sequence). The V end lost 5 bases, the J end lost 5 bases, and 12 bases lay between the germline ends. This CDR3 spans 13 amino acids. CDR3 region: CASSPIQITEAFF. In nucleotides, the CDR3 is TGTGCCAGCAGCCCTATACAGATTACTGAAGCTTTCTTT.

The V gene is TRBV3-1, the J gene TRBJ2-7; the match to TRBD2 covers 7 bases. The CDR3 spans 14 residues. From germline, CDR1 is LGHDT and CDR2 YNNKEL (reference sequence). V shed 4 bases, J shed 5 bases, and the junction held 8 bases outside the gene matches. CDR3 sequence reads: CASSPGLLVNEQYF. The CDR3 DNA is TGTGCCAGCAGCCCGGGACTACTAGTTAACGAGCAGTACTTC.

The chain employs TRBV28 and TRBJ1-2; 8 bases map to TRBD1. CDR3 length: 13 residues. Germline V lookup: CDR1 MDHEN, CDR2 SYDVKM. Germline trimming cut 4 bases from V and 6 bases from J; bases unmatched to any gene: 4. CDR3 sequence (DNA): TGTGCCAGCAGTTCGGGACAGGCCGATGGCTACACCTTC. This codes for CASSSGQADGYTF.

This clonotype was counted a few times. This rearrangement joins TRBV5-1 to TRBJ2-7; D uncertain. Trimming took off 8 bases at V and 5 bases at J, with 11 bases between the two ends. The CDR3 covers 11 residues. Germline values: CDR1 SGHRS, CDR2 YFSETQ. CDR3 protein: CASNAHDEQYF. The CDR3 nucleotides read TGCGCCAGTAACGCTCATGACGAGCAGTACTTC.

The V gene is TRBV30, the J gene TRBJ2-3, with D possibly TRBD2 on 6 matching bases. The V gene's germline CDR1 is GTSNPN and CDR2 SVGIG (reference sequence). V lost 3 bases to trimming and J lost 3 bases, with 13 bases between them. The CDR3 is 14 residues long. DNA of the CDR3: TGTGCCTGGAGGTGGAGGGTCGTTACAGATACGCAGTATTTT. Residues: CAWRWRVVTDTQYF.

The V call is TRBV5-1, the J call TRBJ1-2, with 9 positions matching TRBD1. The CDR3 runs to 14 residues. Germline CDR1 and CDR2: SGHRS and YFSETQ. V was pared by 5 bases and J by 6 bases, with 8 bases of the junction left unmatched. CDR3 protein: CASSQGQGYDGYTF. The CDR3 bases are TGCGCCAGCAGTCAGGGACAGGGTTACGATGGCTACACCTTC.

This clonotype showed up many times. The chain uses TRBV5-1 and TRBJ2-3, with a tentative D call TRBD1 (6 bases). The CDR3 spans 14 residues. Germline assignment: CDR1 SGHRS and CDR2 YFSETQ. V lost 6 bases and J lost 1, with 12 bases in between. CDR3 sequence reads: CASTLGQRTDTQYF. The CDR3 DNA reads TGCGCCAGCACCTTAGGACAGCGCACAGATACGCAGTATTTT.

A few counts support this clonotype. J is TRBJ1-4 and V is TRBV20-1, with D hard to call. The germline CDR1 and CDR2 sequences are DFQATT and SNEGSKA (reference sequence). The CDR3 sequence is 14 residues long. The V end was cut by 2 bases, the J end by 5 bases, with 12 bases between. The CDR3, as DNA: TGCAGTGCTAGATGGGTAGCGAGGAATGAAAAACTGTTTTTT. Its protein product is CSARWVARNEKLFF.

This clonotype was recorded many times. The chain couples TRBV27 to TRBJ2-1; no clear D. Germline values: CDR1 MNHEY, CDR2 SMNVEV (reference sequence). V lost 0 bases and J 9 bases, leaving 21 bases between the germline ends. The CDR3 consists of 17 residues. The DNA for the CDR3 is TGTGCCAGCAGTTTATCAGTCCTCGGCTACCGTGCTGTTGAGCAGTTCTTC. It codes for CASSLSVLGYRAVEQFF.

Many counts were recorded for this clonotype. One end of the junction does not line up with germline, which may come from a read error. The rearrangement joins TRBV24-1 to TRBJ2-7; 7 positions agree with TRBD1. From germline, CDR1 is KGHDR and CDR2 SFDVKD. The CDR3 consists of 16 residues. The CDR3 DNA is TGTGCCGCCAGTGATTTGGGGACAGCGTCCGCTAGTGAGCAGTACTTC. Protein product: CAASDLGTASASEQYF.

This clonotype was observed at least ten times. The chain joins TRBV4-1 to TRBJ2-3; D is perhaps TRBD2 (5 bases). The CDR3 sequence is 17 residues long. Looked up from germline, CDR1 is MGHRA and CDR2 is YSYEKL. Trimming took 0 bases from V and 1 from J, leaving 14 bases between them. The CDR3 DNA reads TGCGCCAGCAGCCAAGAAAGGACTCGCTATGGCACAGATACGCAGTATTTT. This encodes CASSQERTRYGTDTQYF.

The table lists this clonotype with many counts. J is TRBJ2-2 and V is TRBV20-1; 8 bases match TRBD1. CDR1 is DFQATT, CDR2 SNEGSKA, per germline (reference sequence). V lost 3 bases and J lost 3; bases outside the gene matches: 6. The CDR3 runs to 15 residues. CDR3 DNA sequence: TGCAGTGCTAGGCCCGGGACAGGACACACCGGGGAGCTGTTTTTT. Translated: CSARPGTGHTGELFF.